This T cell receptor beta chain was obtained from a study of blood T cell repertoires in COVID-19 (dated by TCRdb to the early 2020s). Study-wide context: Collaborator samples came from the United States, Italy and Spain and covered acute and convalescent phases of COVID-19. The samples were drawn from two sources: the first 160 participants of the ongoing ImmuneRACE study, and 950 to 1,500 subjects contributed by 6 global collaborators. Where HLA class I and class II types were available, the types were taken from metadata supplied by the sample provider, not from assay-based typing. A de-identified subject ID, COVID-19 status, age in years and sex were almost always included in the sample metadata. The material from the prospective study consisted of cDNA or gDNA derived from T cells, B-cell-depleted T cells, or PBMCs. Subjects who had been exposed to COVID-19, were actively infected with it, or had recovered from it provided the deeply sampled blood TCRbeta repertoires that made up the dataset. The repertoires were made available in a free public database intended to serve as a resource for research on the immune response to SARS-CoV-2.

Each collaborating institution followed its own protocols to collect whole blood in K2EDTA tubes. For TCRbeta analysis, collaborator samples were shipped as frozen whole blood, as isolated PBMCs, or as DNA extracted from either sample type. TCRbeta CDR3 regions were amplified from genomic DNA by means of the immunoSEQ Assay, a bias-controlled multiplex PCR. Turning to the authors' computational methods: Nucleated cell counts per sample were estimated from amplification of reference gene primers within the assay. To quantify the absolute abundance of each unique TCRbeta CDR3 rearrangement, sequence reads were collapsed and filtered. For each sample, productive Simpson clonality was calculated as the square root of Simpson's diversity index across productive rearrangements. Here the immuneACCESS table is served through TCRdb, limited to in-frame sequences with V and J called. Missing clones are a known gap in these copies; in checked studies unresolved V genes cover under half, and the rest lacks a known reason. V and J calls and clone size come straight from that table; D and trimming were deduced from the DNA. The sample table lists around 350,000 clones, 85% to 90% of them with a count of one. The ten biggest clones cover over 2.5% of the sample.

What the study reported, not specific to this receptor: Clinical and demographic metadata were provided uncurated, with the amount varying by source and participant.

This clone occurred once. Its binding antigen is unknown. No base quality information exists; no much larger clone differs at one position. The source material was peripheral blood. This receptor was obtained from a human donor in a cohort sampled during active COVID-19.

The CDR3 region reads CASSPTPGLAVSYNEQFF. The DNA is TGTGCCAGCTCACCCACACCGGGACTAGCGGTTTCCTACAATGAGCAGTTCTTC. The sequence links TRBV18 to TRBJ2-1; 11 central bases correspond to TRBD2. V trim: 3 bases; J trim: 1 base; unmatched bases: 8. From the cysteine up to the phenylalanine, the CDR3 has a length of 18 residues. The read is trimmed to its CDR3 DNA, 54 bases read in frame from base 1. From a lookup of the germline V gene, CDR1 and CDR2 are KGHSH and LQKENI.